This entry lists 8 T cell receptor beta chains sequenced from one sample in a study of blood T cells in healthy people across ages. Next came a second PCR, run for roughly 6 to 11 cycles, which used a sample-barcoded 5' primer along with a J-beta primer mix. TCRdb re-called the 5' RACE reads through MiXCR, storing one row per CDR3 protein. This sample has around 1,000,000 distinct CDR3 sequences, with around 25% found just once. This sample was also put to use in a study of T cells of mothers and their children.

Specimen: blood. All receptors come from a girl aged 2 to 9 in good health.

This clonotype showed up just a few times. This sequence joins TRBV7-3 and TRBJ2-7; D is unclear. V shed 5 bases and J shed 6 bases, with 14 bases lying between them. This CDR3 region has 13 residues. Germline CDR1 SGHTA, CDR2 FQGTGA. The CDR3 reads CASSPEVSGEQYF. The CDR3 bases are TGTGCCAGCAGCCCAGAGGTATCGGGCGAGCAGTACTTC. Full variable domain (rest looked up from reference TRBV7-3 and TRBJ2-7): GAGVSQTPSNKVTEKGKYVELRCDPISGHTALYWYRQSLGQGPEFLIYFQGTGAADDSGLPNDRFFAVRPEGSVSTLKIQRTERGDSAVYLCASSPEVSGEQYFGPGTRLTVT.

The rearrangement links TRBV20-1 to TRBJ2-7, with 7 positions matching TRBD2. The germline V gene encodes CDR1 DFQATT and CDR2 SNEGSKA (reference sequence). The CDR3 has 14 residues. J lost 1 base, V lost 6 bases, and 9 bases had no gene match. CDR3 in DNA: TGCAGTGCCGAAGGTGGACTAGGGTCCTACGAGCAGTACTTC. Translation: CSAEGGLGSYEQYF.

This chain joins TRBV6-5 and TRBJ1-3; no definite D call. Trimming pared 3 bases from V and 0 bases from J, leaving 12 bases between. Germline assignment: CDR1 MNHEY and CDR2 SVGAGI. The CDR3 is 16 residues long. CDR3 sequence: CASSYRTASSGNTIYF. The CDR3 region has the DNA TGTGCCAGCAGTTATAGGACGGCGAGCTCTGGAAACACCATATATTTT.

This clonotype was counted only a few times. The chain carries TRBV7-9 and TRBJ2-5; weak D call: TRBD1 (6 bases). The length of the CDR3 is 13 residues. The ends were cut back, 1 base at V and 11 bases at J, with 14 bases in the middle. CDR1 and CDR2 from the germline V gene are SEHNR and FQNEAQ (reference sequence). CDR3 sequence: CASSLDAGVEQYF. The CDR3 DNA reads TGTGCCAGCAGCTTAGACGCAGGGGTTGAGCAGTACTTC.

Comments on this clonotype: The germline gene is not matched at one end of the junction; a read error may be the cause. The V gene is TRBV12-3 or TRBV12-4, the J gene TRBJ2-3; D uncertain. The CDR3 spans 11 residues. As DNA, the CDR3 is TGTGCCAGCAGTCTAACAGATGCGCAGTATTTT. It encodes CASSLTDAQYF.

This clonotype was observed a few times. The chain recombines TRBV20-1 with TRBJ2-5; 7 bases are shared with TRBD1. The CDR3 has 15 residues. V was clipped by 4 bases and J by 6 bases; unmatched bases: 14. The germline CDR1 and CDR2 sequences are DFQATT and SNEGSKA (reference sequence). The CDR3: CSATRQGHLGQTQYF. In DNA, the CDR3 is TGCAGTGCTACGCGACAGGGCCACCTCGGTCAGACCCAGTACTTC.

The rearrangement links TRBV27 to TRBJ2-5, with 9 bases aligning to TRBD1. The germline CDR1 and CDR2 sequences are MNHEY and SMNVEV (reference sequence). Trimming at V came to 5 bases and at J to 5 bases, leaving 6 bases not matched to a gene. The CDR3 is made up of 14 amino acids. CDR3 nucleotides: TGTGCCAGCAGTCAGTACAGGGGGCGGGAGACCCAGTACTTC. Amino acid sequence: CASSQYRGRETQYF.

This clonotype was seen a few times. The junction shows a germline mismatch at one end, possibly a read error. The rearrangement links TRBV29-1 to TRBJ2-1; 10 bases are shared with TRBD2. Germline CDR1 is SQVTM and CDR2 is ANQGSEA. The CDR3 has 14 residues. The CDR3 region is CSATGTSEDNERFF. Written as DNA, the CDR3 is TGCAGCGCAACCGGGACTAGCGAAGACAATGAGCGGTTCTTC.